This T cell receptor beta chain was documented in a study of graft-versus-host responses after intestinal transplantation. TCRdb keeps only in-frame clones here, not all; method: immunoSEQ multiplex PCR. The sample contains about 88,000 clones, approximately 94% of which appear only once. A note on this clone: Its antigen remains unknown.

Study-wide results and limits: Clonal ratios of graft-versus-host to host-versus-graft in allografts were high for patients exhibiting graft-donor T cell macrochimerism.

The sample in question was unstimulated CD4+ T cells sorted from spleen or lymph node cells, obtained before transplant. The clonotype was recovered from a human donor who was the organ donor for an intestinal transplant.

CDR3 protein: CASSLRQLFNTEAFF. Written as DNA, the CDR3 is TGTGCCAGCAGCTTACGACAGCTCTTCAACACTGAAGCTTTCTTT. The V gene is TRBV7-9, the J gene TRBJ1-1; perhaps TRBD1 as D (5 bases). Germline values: CDR1 SEHNR, CDR2 FQNEAQ (reference sequence). V was pared by 2 bases and J by 2 bases, with 12 bases between. The CDR3 runs 15 residues.